The text below deals with one T cell receptor (beta chain). The antigen remains unidentified. PCR involved 60 Vbeta and 13 Jbeta primers. TCRdb keeps only in-frame clones here, not all; method: immunoSEQ multiplex PCR. The sample contains approximately 160,000 clones, around 65% of which appear only once. The data are from a study of cytomegalovirus exposure and HLA in healthy donors. Overall study findings and caveats: Being productive about 90% or about 30% of the time was typical of most TCR beta V segments in an earlier analysis. The listing of roughly 160 TCR beta chains classed them as cytomegalovirus-associated. In a later analysis, specific HLA alleles were associated with 15,000 to 20,000 TCR beta sequences at a 0.05 false discovery rate.

The CDR3 totals 15 residues. V gave up 4 bases and J gave up 3 bases; unmatched junction bases: 6. Germline V lookup: CDR1 SGDLS, CDR2 YYNGEE. Sequenced: PBMCs. This receptor was identified in a woman between 40 and 50 years old in good health and CMV-seropositive. This chain uses TRBV9 with TRBJ1-3, with TRBD1 matching 8 bases. This CDR3 is CASSTQGADGNTIYF. In nucleotides, the CDR3 is TGTGCCAGCAGCACTCAGGGGGCTGATGGAAACACCATATATTTT.